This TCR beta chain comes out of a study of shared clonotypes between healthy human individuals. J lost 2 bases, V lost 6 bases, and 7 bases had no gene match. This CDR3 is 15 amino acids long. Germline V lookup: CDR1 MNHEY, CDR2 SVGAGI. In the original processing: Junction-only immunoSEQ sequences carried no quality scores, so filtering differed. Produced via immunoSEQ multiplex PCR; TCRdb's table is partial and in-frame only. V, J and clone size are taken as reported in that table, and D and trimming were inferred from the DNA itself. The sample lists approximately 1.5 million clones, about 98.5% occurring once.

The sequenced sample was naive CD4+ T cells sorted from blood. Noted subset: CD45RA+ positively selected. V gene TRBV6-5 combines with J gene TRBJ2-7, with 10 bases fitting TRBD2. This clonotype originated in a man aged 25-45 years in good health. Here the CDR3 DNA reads TGTGCCAGCAGGCGATCTAGCGGGGGTACCTACGAGCAGTACTTC. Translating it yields CASRRSSGGTYEQYF.